The clone carrying this T cell receptor (beta chain) was picked up a small number of times. Its antigen is not identified. This sample was taken from a study of blood T cells in healthy people across ages. Study-level findings and limits: Donors of long life had a larger count of naive CD4+ cells and greater diversity than aged donors. Diversity was estimated from one million T cells, and these estimates were considered underestimates.

A second about 7 to 11 cycle PCR used barcoded and J-beta primers. MiXCR, run by TCRdb on the 5' RACE reads, gives a single entry per CDR3 protein. The sample carries hundreds of thousands of distinct CDR3 sequences, 20% to 25% recorded once. There are 14 residues in the CDR3. Deletions cut 6 bases from V and 8 bases from J, with 16 bases between. The individuals who served as donors were healthy Caucasians living in Russia, aged about 6 to 100. Every donor provided roughly 10 milliliters of peripheral blood. Sequenced input: blood. The receptor was isolated from a man between 65 and 80 years old in good health. The chain links TRBV12-3 or TRBV12-4 to TRBJ1-4; D is uncertain. In DNA, the CDR3 is TGTGCCAGCAGGTATTCCCTTGTGCAGGAAAAACTGTTTTTT. This encodes CASRYSLVQEKLFF.